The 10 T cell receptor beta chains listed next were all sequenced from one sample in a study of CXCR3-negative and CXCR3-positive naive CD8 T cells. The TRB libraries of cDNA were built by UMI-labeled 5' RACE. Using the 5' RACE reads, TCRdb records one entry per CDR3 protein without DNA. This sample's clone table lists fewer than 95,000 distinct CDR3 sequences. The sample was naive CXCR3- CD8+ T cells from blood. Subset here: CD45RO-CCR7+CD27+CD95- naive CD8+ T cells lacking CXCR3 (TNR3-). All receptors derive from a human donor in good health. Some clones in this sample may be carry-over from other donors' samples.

This CDR3 reads CASSRFGIAGDGEQFF. This chain uses TRBV7-8 with TRBJ2-1; TCRdb's D call, TRBD2, is unchecked because there is no DNA. CDR1 and CDR2 from the germline V gene are SGHVS and FQNEAQ. The CDR3 length is 16 residues.

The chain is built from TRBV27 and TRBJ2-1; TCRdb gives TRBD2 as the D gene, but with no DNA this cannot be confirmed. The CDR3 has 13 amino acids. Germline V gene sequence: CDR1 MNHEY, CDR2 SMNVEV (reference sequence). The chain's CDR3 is CASSLLSGNEQFF.

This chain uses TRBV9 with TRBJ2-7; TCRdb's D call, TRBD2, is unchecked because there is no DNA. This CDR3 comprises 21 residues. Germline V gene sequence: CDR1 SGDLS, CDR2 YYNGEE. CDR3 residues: CASSVDPLSPTLAGGRYEQYF.

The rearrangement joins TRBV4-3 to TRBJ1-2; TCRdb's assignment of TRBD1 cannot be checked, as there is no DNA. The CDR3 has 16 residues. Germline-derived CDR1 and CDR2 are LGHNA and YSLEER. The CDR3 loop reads CASSQAPQGAPYGYTF.

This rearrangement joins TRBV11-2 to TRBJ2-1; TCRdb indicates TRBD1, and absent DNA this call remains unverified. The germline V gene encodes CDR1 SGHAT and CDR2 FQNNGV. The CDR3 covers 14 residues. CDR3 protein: CASSSPGVVGEQFF.

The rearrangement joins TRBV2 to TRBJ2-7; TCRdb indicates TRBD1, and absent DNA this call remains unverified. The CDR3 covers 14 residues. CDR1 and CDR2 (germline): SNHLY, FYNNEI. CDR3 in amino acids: CASHRTENSYEQYF. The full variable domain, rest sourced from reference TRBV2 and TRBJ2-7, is EPEVTQTPSHQVTQMGQEVILRCVPISNHLYFYWYRQILGQKVEFLVSFYNNEISEKSEIFDDQFSVERPDGSNFTLKIRSTKLEDSAMYFCASHRTENSYEQYFGPGTRLTVT.

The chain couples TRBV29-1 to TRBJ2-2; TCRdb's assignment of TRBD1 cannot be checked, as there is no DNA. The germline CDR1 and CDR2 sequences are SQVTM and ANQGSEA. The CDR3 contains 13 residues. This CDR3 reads CSAVGGGTGELFF.

The CDR3 reads CSVTGGTADEQYF. The chain is built from TRBV29-1 and TRBJ2-7; the TCRdb call, TRBD1, lacks DNA for checking. The CDR3 is 13 residues long. CDR1 SQVTM and CDR2 ANQGSEA come from the germline V gene.

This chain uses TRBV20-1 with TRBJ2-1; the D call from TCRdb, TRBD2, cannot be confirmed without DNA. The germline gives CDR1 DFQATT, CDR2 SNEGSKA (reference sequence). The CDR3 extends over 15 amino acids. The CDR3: CSARDPSGVYNEQFF.

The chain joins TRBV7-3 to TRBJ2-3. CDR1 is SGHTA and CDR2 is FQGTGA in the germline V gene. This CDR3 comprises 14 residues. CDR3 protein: CASSLLADGDTQYF.